This TCR beta chain is from a study of a mutant IDH1 vaccine in newly diagnosed glioma. Looking at the study overall: Once 4-6 weeks had passed after radiotherapy alone, vaccination started, or it started with temozolomide cycles. Standard pretreatment was either radiotherapy, temozolomide, or, for most, radiochemotherapy with temozolomide.

Profiling relied on immunoSEQ multiplex PCR, and the TCRdb table lists in-frame clones only, not all of them. The table includes 41,000 or so clones, 60% to 85% detected once. Germline values: CDR1 SGHDT, CDR2 YYEEEE. The CDR3 extends over 13 amino acids. Trimming took 3 bases from V and 7 from J, leaving 13 bases between them. Comments on this clone: The target antigen is unknown.

Stated time point: week 23, last vaccination. One vaccine dose held 300 ug of mutant IDH1 20-mer peptide and came with topical imiquimod. The sequences come from PBMCs, collected from a glioma patient whose treatment included an IDH1 peptide vaccine. The sequence came from a woman aged 40 to 50 with glioma. Some clones in this sample may be carry-over from other donors' samples. The chain carries TRBV5-6 and TRBJ1-1; D is uncertain. The CDR3 loop is CASSYSNFGEAFF. The CDR3 nucleotides read TGTGCCAGCAGCTACTCGAATTTCGGTGAAGCTTTCTTT.